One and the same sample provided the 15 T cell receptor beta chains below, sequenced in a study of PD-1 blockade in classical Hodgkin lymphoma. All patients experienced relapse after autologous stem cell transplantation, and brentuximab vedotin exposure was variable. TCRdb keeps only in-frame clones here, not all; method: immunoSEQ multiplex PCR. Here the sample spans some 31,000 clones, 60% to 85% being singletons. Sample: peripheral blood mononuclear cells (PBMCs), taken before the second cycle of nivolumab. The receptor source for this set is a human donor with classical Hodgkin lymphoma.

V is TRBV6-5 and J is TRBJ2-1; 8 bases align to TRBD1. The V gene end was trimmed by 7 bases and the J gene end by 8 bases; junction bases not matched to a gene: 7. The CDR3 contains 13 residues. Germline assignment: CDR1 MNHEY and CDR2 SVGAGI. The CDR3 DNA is TGTGCCAGCAACAGGGGGGCTTGGGATGAGCAGTTCTTC. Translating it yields CASNRGAWDEQFF.

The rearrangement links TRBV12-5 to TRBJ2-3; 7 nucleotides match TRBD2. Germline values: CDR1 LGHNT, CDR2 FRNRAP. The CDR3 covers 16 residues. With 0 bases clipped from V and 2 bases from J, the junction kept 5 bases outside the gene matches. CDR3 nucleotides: TGTGCTAGTGGTTTGGTCCCGGGACTACACACAGATACGCAGTATTTT. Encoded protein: CASGLVPGLHTDTQYF.

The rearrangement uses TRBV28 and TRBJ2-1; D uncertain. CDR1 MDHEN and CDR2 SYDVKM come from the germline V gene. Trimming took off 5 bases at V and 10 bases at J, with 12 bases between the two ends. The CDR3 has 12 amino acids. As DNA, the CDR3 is TGTGCCAGCAGTCTAAACCTATTAGAGCAGTTCTTC. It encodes CASSLNLLEQFF.

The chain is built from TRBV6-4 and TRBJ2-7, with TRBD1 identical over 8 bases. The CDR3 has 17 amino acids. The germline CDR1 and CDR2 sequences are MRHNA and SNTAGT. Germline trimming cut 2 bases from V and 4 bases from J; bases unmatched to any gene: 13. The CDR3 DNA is TGTGCCAGCAGTGACGGGGGGCTGGGACAGGAGGCTTACGAGCAGTACTTC. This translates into CASSDGGLGQEAYEQYF.

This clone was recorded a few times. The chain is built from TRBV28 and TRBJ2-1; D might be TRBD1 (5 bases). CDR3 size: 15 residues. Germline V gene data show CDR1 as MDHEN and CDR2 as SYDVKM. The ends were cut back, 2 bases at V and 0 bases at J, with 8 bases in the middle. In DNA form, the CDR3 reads TGTGCCAGCAGTTTAAAGACAGTCTCCTACAATGAGCAGTTCTTC. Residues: CASSLKTVSYNEQFF. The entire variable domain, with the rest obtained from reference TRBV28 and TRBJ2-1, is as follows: DVKVTQSSRYLVKRTGEKVFLECVQDMDHENMFWYRQDPGLGLRLIYFSYDVKMKEKGDIPEGYSVSREKKERFSLILESASTNQTSMYLCASSLKTVSYNEQFFGPGTRLTVL.

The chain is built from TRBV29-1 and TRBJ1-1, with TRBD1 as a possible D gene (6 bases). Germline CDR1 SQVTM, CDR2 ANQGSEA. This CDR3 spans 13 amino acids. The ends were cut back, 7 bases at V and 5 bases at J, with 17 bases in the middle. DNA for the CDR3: TGCAGCGGGAGTCAGGGGAGTGGGACTGAAGCTTTCTTT. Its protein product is CSGSQGSGTEAFF.

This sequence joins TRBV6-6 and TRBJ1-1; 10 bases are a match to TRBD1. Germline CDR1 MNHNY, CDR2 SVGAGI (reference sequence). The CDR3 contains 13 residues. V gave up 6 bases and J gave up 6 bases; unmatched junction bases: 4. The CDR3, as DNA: TGTGCCAGCAGCAGAGGACAGGGGGCTGAAGCTTTCTTT. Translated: CASSRGQGAEAFF.

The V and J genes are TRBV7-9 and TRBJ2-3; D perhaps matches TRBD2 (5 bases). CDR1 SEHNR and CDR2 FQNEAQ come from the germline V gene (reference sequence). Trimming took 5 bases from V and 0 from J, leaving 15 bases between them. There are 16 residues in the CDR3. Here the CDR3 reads CASSPPGGVSTDTQYF. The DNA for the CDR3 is TGTGCCAGCAGCCCGCCAGGAGGTGTCAGCACAGATACGCAGTATTTT. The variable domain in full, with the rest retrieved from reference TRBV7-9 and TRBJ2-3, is DTGVSQNPRHKITKRGQNVTFRCDPISEHNRLYWYRQTLGQGPEFLTYFQNEAQLEKSRLLSDRFSAERPKGSFSTLEIQRTEQGDSAMYLCASSPPGGVSTDTQYFGPGTRLTVL.

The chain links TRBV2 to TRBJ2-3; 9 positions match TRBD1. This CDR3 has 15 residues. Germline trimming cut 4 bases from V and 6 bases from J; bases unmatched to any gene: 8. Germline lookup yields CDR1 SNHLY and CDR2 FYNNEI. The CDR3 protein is CASSVERTGDDTQYF. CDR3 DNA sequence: TGTGCCAGCAGTGTTGAAAGGACAGGGGATGATACGCAGTATTTT.

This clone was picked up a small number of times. CDR3 protein: CASSISAGLRRGANQPQHF. CDR3 nucleotides: TGTGCCAGTAGTATTTCGGCGGGGTTGAGGAGGGGGGCCAATCAGCCCCAGCATTTT. J is TRBJ1-5 and V is TRBV19, with D possibly being TRBD1 (6 bases). Germline V gene lookup returns CDR1 LNHDA and CDR2 SQIVND (reference sequence). V lost 3 bases and J lost 3, with 24 bases in between. CDR3 size: 19 residues.

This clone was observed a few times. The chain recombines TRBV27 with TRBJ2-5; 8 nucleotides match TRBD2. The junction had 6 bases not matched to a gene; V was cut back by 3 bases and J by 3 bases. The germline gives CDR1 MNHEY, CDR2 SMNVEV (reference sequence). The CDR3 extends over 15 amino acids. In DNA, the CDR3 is TGTGCCAGCAGTTTCTTCGGGAGGGCCAAAGAGACCCAGTACTTC. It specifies CASSFFGRAKETQYF.

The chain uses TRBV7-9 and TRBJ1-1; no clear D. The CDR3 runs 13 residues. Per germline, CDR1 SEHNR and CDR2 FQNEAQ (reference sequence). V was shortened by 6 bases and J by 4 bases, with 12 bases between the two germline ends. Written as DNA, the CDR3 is TGTGCCAGCAGACCGGACGGGTTCACTGAAGCTTTCTTT. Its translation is CASRPDGFTEAFF. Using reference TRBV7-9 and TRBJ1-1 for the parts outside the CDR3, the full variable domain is DTGVSQNPRHKITKRGQNVTFRCDPISEHNRLYWYRQTLGQGPEFLTYFQNEAQLEKSRLLSDRFSAERPKGSFSTLEIQRTEQGDSAMYLCASRPDGFTEAFFGQGTRLTVV.

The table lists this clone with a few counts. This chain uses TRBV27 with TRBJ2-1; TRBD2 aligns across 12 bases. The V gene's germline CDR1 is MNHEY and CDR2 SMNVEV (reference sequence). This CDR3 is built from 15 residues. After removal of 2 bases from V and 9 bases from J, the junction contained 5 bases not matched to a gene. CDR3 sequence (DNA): TGTGCCAGCAGTTTAGGCCTAGCGGGGGGGCTTGAGCAGTTCTTC. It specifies CASSLGLAGGLEQFF.

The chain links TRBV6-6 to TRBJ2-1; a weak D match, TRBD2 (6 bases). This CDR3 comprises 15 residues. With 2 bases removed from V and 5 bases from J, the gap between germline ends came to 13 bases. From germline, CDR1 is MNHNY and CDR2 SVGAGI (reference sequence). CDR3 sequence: CASSYLGGGHNEQFF. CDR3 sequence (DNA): TGTGCCAGCAGTTACCTGGGGGGAGGTCACAATGAGCAGTTCTTC.

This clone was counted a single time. CDR3 nucleotides: TGTGCCACCCACAGATCCGGGACTAGCGGGGGAGAGCAGTACTTC. Amino acid sequence: CATHRSGTSGGEQYF. J is TRBJ2-7 and V is TRBV6-1; TRBD2 matches 14 bases. The J segment lost 7 bases and the V segment lost 10 bases, leaving 12 bases of the junction unmatched. CDR1 MNHNS and CDR2 SASEGT come from the germline V gene. This CDR3 is built from 15 residues.